One and the same sample provided the 31 T cell receptor beta chains below, sequenced in a study of siplizumab effects on memory and regulatory T cells (dated 2019 in TCRdb). The library was prepared using the immunoSEQ multiplex PCR assay. In its TCRdb copy, this immuneACCESS table keeps in-frame sequences only and misses some clones. Where compared with another copy, unresolved V genes explain less than half of these, and the others have no known cause. Here the sample has roughly 92,000 clones; roughly 94% occur a single time. The ten largest make up about 1.5% of the sample. The sequencing sample was made of non-Treg CD4+ T cells sorted from blood. The cell subset or site label for this specimen denotes: FACS-sorted unstimulated CD4+ non-regulatory T cells. These receptors all stem from a human donor in good health.

V gene TRBV10-2 combines with J gene TRBJ2-1; the match to TRBD2 covers 8 bases. Germline V gives CDR1 WSHSY, CDR2 SAAADI. The V gene end was trimmed by 6 bases and the J gene end by 3 bases; junction bases not matched to a gene: 7. This CDR3 comprises 15 residues. CDR3 sequence: CASRGTSGDYNEQFF. DNA for the CDR3: TGCGCCAGCAGAGGAACTAGCGGTGACTACAATGAGCAGTTCTTC.

This rearrangement joins TRBV9 to TRBJ2-1; D is perhaps TRBD1 (6 bases). The CDR3 runs to 13 residues. Germline V gene lookup returns CDR1 SGDLS and CDR2 YYNGEE. Trimming stripped 4 bases from V and 11 bases from J, with 16 bases between. In nucleotides, the CDR3 is TGTGCCAGCAGCCCCCCACAGGGAGTTAAGCAGTTCTTC. This gives the protein CASSPPQGVKQFF.

The chain has TRBV5-1 and TRBJ1-2, with D unclear. Trimming removed 4 bases from V and 4 bases from J, with 11 bases in between. In germline, CDR1 is SGHRS, CDR2 YFSETQ. The CDR3 has 13 residues. In DNA form, the CDR3 reads TGCGCCAGCAGCCCGCGTCCGGGCTATGGCTACACCTTC. Its translation: CASSPRPGYGYTF.

V usage is TRBV15 and J usage is TRBJ2-1; D gene uncertain. Looked up from germline, CDR1 is LNHNV and CDR2 is YYDKDF (reference sequence). The CDR3 spans 15 residues. V lost 4 bases to trimming and J lost 5 bases, with 15 bases between them. In nucleotides, the CDR3 is TGTGCCACCAGCACCCGCAGACTGGTCCACAATGAGCAGTTCTTC. It translates to CATSTRRLVHNEQFF.

The gene calls are TRBV2 and TRBJ1-5; 7 nucleotides align to TRBD1. Germline CDR1 SNHLY, CDR2 FYNNEI. V lost 7 bases and J lost 4; bases outside the gene matches: 10. This CDR3 has 15 amino acids. The CDR3 coding sequence is TGTGCCAGCACTGGCGATACAGGGGAAAATCAGCCCCAGCATTTT. Encoded protein: CASTGDTGENQPQHF.

In this sample, this clone turned up once. This chain joins TRBV30 and TRBJ1-1; D is perhaps TRBD1 (6 bases). This CDR3 is built from 11 residues. Germline V gene sequence: CDR1 GTSNPN, CDR2 SVGIG (reference sequence). DNA of the CDR3: TGTGGGGGGGGCAGGAGCGATGAAGCTTTCTTT. It codes for CGGGRSDEAFF.

V usage is TRBV28 and J usage is TRBJ1-1, with 10 bases identical to TRBD1. Germline lookup yields CDR1 MDHEN and CDR2 SYDVKM. The CDR3 sequence is 15 residues long. Losses at the gene ends were 8 bases for V and 4 bases for J; bases not matched to a gene: 10. The DNA of the CDR3 is TGTGCCAGCGCAGACAGGGGGCGGGGTGGCACTGAAGCTTTCTTT. Protein: CASADRGRGGTEAFF. Full variable domain (remainder filled in from reference TRBV28 and TRBJ1-1): DVKVTQSSRYLVKRTGEKVFLECVQDMDHENMFWYRQDPGLGLRLIYFSYDVKMKEKGDIPEGYSVSREKKERFSLILESASTNQTSMYLCASADRGRGGTEAFFGQGTRLTVV.

The chain combines TRBV14 with TRBJ2-3; 9 bases line up with TRBD2. Per the germline V gene, CDR1 is SGHDN and CDR2 is FVKESK. V dropped 3 bases and J dropped 2; count of bases not matched to a gene: 15. The CDR3 is made up of 19 amino acids. The CDR3 reads CASSHAEPRLAGPTDTQYF. The CDR3 DNA reads TGTGCCAGCAGCCACGCAGAGCCGAGGCTAGCGGGACCCACAGATACGCAGTATTTT.

The J gene is TRBJ1-5, the V gene TRBV7-9, with a possible D match to TRBD1 (6 bases). Trimming took 1 base from V and 5 from J, leaving 9 bases between them. Germline CDR1 SEHNR, CDR2 FQNEAQ (reference sequence). The CDR3 contains 14 residues. This chain's CDR3 is CASSLDRVHQPQHF. CDR3 bases: TGTGCCAGCAGCTTAGACAGGGTCCATCAGCCCCAGCATTTT. The full variable domain, in which reference TRBV7-9 and TRBJ1-5 provide the parts outside the CDR3, is DTGVSQNPRHKITKRGQNVTFRCDPISEHNRLYWYRQTLGQGPEFLTYFQNEAQLEKSRLLSDRFSAERPKGSFSTLEIQRTEQGDSAMYLCASSLDRVHQPQHFGDGTRLSIL.

The chain carries TRBV7-2 and TRBJ2-7; 12 nucleotides align to TRBD2. Unmatched junction bases numbered 7, after V lost 5 bases and J lost 5 bases. This CDR3 contains 15 residues. CDR1 and CDR2 (germline): SGHTA, FQGNSA. The CDR3 region is CASSPLAGGPHEQYF. As DNA, the CDR3 is TGTGCCAGCAGCCCGCTAGCGGGAGGGCCCCACGAGCAGTACTTC.

This clone turned up a few times. The chain uses TRBV30 and TRBJ1-1, with 7 bases that match TRBD1. Per germline, CDR1 GTSNPN and CDR2 SVGIG (reference sequence). The CDR3 runs to 13 residues. Trimming at V came to 3 bases and at J to 4 bases, leaving 5 bases not matched to a gene. The CDR3 region is CAWRTGVSTEAFF. CDR3 coding DNA: TGTGCCTGGAGAACAGGGGTAAGCACTGAAGCTTTCTTT.

This clone was seen a few times. The CDR3 region has the DNA TGTGCCAGCATGACGGGACAGACCACGCTTGAGCAGTACTTC. Protein sequence: CASMTGQTTLEQYF. The chain joins TRBV28 to TRBJ2-7, with TRBD1 matching over 7 bases. Germline CDR1 reads MDHEN; CDR2 reads SYDVKM. Trimming cost V 7 bases and J 7 bases; bases outside gene matches: 13. The CDR3 covers 14 residues.

The CDR3: CASSIDHYEVLRNQPQHF. As DNA, the CDR3 is TGTGCCAGTAGTATAGATCATTACGAGGTCCTTCGCAATCAGCCCCAGCATTTT. The V and J genes are TRBV19 and TRBJ1-5; D remains unclear. With 0 bases removed from V and 2 bases from J, the gap between germline ends came to 17 bases. Per the germline V gene, CDR1 is LNHDA and CDR2 is SQIVND (reference sequence). The length of the CDR3 is 18 residues.

The chain employs TRBV18 and TRBJ2-1, with D perhaps given as TRBD1 or TRBD2 (5 bases each). V lost 1 base and J lost 9, with 22 bases in between. The CDR3 runs 17 residues. Germline V gene sequence: CDR1 KGHSH, CDR2 LQKENI. The CDR3 here is CASSPRPTGPLRGEQFF. The CDR3 DNA reads TGTGCCAGCTCACCACGACCAACGGGACCCCTTAGAGGTGAGCAGTTCTTC. The full variable domain, with the rest looked up from reference TRBV18 and TRBJ2-1, is NAGVMQNPRHLVRRRGQEARLRCSPMKGHSHVYWYRQLPEEGLKFMVYLQKENIIDESGMPKERFSAEFPKEGPSILRIQQVVRGDSAAYFCASSPRPTGPLRGEQFFGPGTRLTVL.

V and J are TRBV18 and TRBJ2-5; D not certain. CDR1 KGHSH and CDR2 LQKENI come from the germline V gene. V shed 3 bases and J shed 14 bases, with 22 bases lying between them. The CDR3 totals 14 residues. The CDR3 here is CASSPDTETKGLYF. The CDR3 nucleotides are TGTGCCAGCTCACCCGACACAGAAACCAAGGGCCTATACTTC.

The chain carries TRBV2 and TRBJ2-2; TRBD2 matches at 8 bases. Trimming took 6 bases from V and 5 from J; bases not matched to a gene: 5. This CDR3 has 14 amino acids. Germline V lookup: CDR1 SNHLY, CDR2 FYNNEI. This chain's CDR3 is CASRAGAGTGELFF. The CDR3 DNA is TGTGCCAGCAGAGCGGGAGCTGGTACCGGGGAGCTGTTTTTT.

This chain uses TRBV9 with TRBJ2-1, with TRBD2 identical over 11 bases. The V and J ends lost 3 bases and 3 bases, in that order; junction bases with no gene match: 2. The CDR3 has 15 residues. CDR1 is SGDLS, CDR2 YYNGEE, per germline. The CDR3 is CASSDTSGSYNEQFF. The CDR3, as DNA: TGTGCCAGCAGCGATACTAGCGGGAGCTACAATGAGCAGTTCTTC. The full variable domain, its missing parts supplied by reference TRBV9 and TRBJ2-1, is DSGVTQTPKHLITATGQRVTLRCSPRSGDLSVYWYQQSLDQGLQFLIQYYNGEERAKGNILERFSAQQFPDLHSELNLSSLELGDSALYFCASSDTSGSYNEQFFGPGTRLTVL.

V and J are TRBV28 and TRBJ1-5; D unresolved. Per the germline V gene, CDR1 is MDHEN and CDR2 is SYDVKM. CDR3 length: 12 amino acids. V shed 6 bases and J shed 4 bases, with 7 bases lying between them. CDR3 in DNA: TGTGCCAGCAGCCCCCCAAATCAGCCCCAGCATTTT. Encoded protein: CASSPPNQPQHF.

The gene calls are TRBV14 and TRBJ2-3, with D perhaps TRBD2 (5 bases). This CDR3 has 18 amino acids. V was pared by 4 bases and J by 2 bases, with 22 bases between. Germline lookup yields CDR1 SGHDN and CDR2 FVKESK. The CDR3, as DNA: TGTGCCAGCAGCCCAGACGTGGGAGCGGTGTGGTACACAGATACGCAGTATTTT. It specifies CASSPDVGAVWYTDTQYF.

This chain joins TRBV2 and TRBJ2-1; D ambiguous. The CDR3 is 12 amino acids. V was cut by 2 bases and J by 8 bases, with 7 bases left in between. CDR1 SNHLY and CDR2 FYNNEI come from the germline V gene. CDR3 DNA sequence: TGTGCCAGCAGTGAAAGGGTCTATGAGCAGTTCTTC. Its protein is CASSERVYEQFF.

The V call is TRBV11-2, the J call TRBJ1-5; the D is unclear. The germline V gene has CDR1 SGHAT and CDR2 FQNNGV. The CDR3 runs 13 residues. V shed 2 bases and J shed 7 bases, with 9 bases lying between them. The CDR3 DNA follows: TGTGCCAGCAGCTTACAGAATCACCAGCCCCAGCATTTT. The encoded protein is CASSLQNHQPQHF.

The chain is built from TRBV5-1 and TRBJ2-3; D uncertain. V was clipped by 1 base and J by 5 bases, with 2 bases between them. The CDR3 has 11 amino acids. Germline values: CDR1 SGHRS, CDR2 YFSETQ. CDR3 loop: CASSLRDTQYF. CDR3 DNA sequence: TGCGCCAGCAGCTTGAGAGATACGCAGTATTTT.

CDR3 in DNA: TGTGCCAGCAGCTTAGCTGGGACAGGGGGGTACGAGCAGTACTTC. Its translation is CASSLAGTGGYEQYF. V gene TRBV7-2 combines with J gene TRBJ2-7; 11 bases are shared with TRBD1. The CDR3 contains 15 residues. Germline-derived CDR1 and CDR2 are SGHTA and FQGNSA. The V segment lost 0 bases and the J segment 4 bases; nucleotides outside the gene matches: 2.

This sequence joins TRBV11-3 and TRBJ2-6, with TRBD1 matching over 11 bases. CDR3 size: 18 residues. The germline CDR1 and CDR2 sequences are SGHNT and YENEEA. V shed 4 bases and J 2 bases; nucleotides not matched to a gene: 7. The CDR3 is CASSYRGQGAAGANVLTF. The CDR3 DNA is TGTGCCAGCAGCTACCGCGGACAGGGGGCTGCTGGGGCCAACGTCCTGACTTTC.

The rearrangement joins TRBV4-1 to TRBJ2-6; D tentatively fits TRBD1 or TRBD2 (5 bases each). Trimming stripped 4 bases from V and 2 bases from J, with 21 bases between. Germline V gene data show CDR1 as MGHRA and CDR2 as YSYEKL. This CDR3 has 19 residues. The CDR3 DNA is TGCGCCAGCAGCCCTATCCAGGTCCACCCGGGGCCTGGGGCCAACGTCCTGACTTTC. It is translated as CASSPIQVHPGPGANVLTF.

This chain joins TRBV7-9 and TRBJ2-7; 7 bases line up with TRBD1. The V gene's germline CDR1 is SEHNR and CDR2 FQNEAQ (reference sequence). Trimming cost V 4 bases and J 3 bases; bases outside gene matches: 15. The CDR3 is 17 residues long. CDR3 loop: CASSSRFTGDRLYEQYF. The CDR3 nucleotides read TGTGCCAGCAGCTCCAGATTTACAGGGGACCGCCTCTACGAGCAGTACTTC.

This sequence joins TRBV6-1 and TRBJ2-7; 7 bases fit TRBD2. The CDR3 is 14 amino acids. Trimming took 3 bases from V and 5 from J; bases not matched to a gene: 7. CDR1 is MNHNS and CDR2 is SASEGT in the germline V gene. The chain's CDR3 is CASSEVREGNEQYF. In nucleotides, the CDR3 is TGTGCCAGCAGTGAGGTCAGGGAGGGGAACGAGCAGTACTTC.

This clone was picked up one time. The chain employs TRBV18 and TRBJ2-3; perhaps TRBD1 as D (5 bases). The CDR3 extends over 15 amino acids. V was trimmed by 6 bases and J by 3 bases, leaving 16 bases between them. Germline assignment: CDR1 KGHSH and CDR2 LQKENI. CDR3 region: CASSSPVGLTDTQYF. In DNA form, the CDR3 reads TGTGCCAGCTCCAGCCCCGTGGGGCTAACAGATACGCAGTATTTT.

This rearrangement joins TRBV7-8 to TRBJ2-7, with 8 positions matching TRBD2. The CDR3 totals 15 residues. V lost 2 bases, J lost 3 bases, and 6 bases stayed unmatched. Per germline, CDR1 SGHVS and CDR2 FQNEAQ. CDR3 nucleotide sequence: TGTGCCAGCAGCTTACAACCGGGACTAGGCTACGAGCAGTACTTC. As protein: CASSLQPGLGYEQYF.

This chain connects TRBV14 to TRBJ2-3; D not certain. V was clipped by 0 bases and J by 4 bases, with 20 bases between them. The CDR3 covers 18 residues. The germline CDR1 and CDR2 sequences are SGHDN and FVKESK. The CDR3 sequence: CASSQETPHQAVADTQYF. The CDR3 DNA sequence: TGTGCCAGCAGCCAAGAAACGCCCCACCAGGCAGTAGCAGATACGCAGTATTTT.

The CDR3 DNA is TGTGCCAGCAGCCCCGGGACTAGCGGGATAGGGGAGCAGTACTTC. It is translated as CASSPGTSGIGEQYF. The chain joins TRBV11-2 to TRBJ2-7, with 13 bases that match TRBD2. CDR1 is SGHAT, CDR2 FQNNGV, per germline. J gave up 7 bases and V 5 bases, and 8 bases lay outside the gene matches. The CDR3 covers 15 residues.